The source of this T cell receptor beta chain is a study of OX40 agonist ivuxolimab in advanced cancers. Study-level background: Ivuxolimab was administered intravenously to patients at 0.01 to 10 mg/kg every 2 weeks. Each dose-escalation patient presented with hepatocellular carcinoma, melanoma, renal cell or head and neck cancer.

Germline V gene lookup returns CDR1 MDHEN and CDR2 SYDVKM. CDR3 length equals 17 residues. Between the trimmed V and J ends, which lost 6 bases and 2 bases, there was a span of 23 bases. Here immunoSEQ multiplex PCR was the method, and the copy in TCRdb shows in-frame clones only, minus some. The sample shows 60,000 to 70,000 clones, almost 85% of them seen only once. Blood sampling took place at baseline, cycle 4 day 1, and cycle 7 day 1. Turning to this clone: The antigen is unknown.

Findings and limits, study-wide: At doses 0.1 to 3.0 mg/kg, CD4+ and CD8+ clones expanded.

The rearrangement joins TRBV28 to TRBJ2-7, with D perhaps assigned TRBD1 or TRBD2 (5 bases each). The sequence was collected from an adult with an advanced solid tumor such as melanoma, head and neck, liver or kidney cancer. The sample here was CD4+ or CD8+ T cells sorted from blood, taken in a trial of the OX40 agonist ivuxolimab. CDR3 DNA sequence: TGTGCCAGCAGCTGGAGCCCGGGACCGCGTAGGGCCTACGAGCAGTACTTC. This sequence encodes CASSWSPGPRRAYEQYF.